This T cell receptor beta chain was recorded in a study of hypomethylating agent response in myelodysplastic syndrome. CDR3 size: 13 residues. With V trimmed by 3 bases and J by 7 bases, 3 bases remained unmatched. Germline CDR1 and CDR2: SGHTA and FQGNSA. Findings and caveats of the study: Novel MDS antigen recognition by shared GLIPH2 clusters is possible but unvalidated.

At survey resolution, 400 ng of DNA per sample was split into two 200 ng replicates. In the authors' workflow: Approximately 1.7% of roughly 150,000 clonotypes matched previously reported viral-epitope-specific VDJdb entries. Profiled with immunoSEQ multiplex PCR; TCRdb holds only in-frame clones, not every one. V, J and clone size are taken as reported in that table, and D and trimming were inferred from the DNA itself. The profile shows about 7,600 clones, about 88% of them singletons. In the case of this clone: Its antigen remains unidentified.

V and J are TRBV7-2 and TRBJ2-4; TRBD1 agrees at 7 bases. Sample: bone marrow, taken before or after starting hypomethylating agent treatment for myelodysplastic syndrome (not recorded which). This clonotype was obtained from a human donor with myelodysplastic syndrome. CDR3 DNA sequence: TGTGCCAGCAGCTTTCAGACAGGGAACATTCAGTACTTC. Residues: CASSFQTGNIQYF.